The source of this T cell receptor (beta chain) is a study of blood T cell repertoires in COVID-19. About the research overall: The United States, Italy and Spain supplied acute and convalescent COVID-19 samples. Sample material is recorded as cDNA or gDNA derived from T cells, B-cell-depleted T cells, or PBMCs.

Seattle's enrolled individuals joined amid active infection and were then monitored longitudinally. Authors' data handling: Researchers report that nucleated cell counts were estimated from reference gene primer amplification. TCRdb's copy holds only in-frame clones and misses some; the assay was immunoSEQ multiplex PCR. The DNA was the basis for D and trimming; V, J and clone size are from that table. The data hold approximately 300,000 clones, with around nine tenths observed a single time. CDR3 length equals 12 residues. Trimming took off 3 bases at V and 4 bases at J, with 6 bases between the two ends. The germline CDR1 and CDR2 sequences are MDHEN and SYDVKM.

Source material: peripheral blood. The TCR originated in a woman younger than 45 with COVID-19, enrolled during active disease. V usage is TRBV28 and J usage is TRBJ1-1; unclear D gene. CDR3 in amino acids: CASSLSVTEAFF. The CDR3 region has the DNA TGTGCCAGCAGTTTGTCAGTCACTGAAGCTTTCTTT.